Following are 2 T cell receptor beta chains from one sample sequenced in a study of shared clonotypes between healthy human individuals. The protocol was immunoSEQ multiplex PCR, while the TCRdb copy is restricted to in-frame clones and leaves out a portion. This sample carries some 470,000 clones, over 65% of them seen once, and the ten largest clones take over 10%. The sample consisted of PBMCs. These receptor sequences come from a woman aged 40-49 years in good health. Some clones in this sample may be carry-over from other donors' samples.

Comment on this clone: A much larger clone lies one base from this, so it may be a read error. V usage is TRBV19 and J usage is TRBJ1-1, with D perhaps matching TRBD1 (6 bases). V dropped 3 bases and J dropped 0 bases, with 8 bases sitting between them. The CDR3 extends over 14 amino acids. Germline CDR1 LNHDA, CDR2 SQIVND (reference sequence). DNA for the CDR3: TGTGCCAGTAGTATGCCAGGGGTGAACACTGAAGCTTTCTTT. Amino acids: CASSMPGVNTEAFF.

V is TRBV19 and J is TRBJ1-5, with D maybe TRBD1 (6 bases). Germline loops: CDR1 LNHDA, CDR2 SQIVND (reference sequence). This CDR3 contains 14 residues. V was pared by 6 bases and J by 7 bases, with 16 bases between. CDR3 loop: CASRETGPGQPQHF. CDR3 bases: TGTGCCAGTAGGGAAACAGGGCCAGGACAGCCCCAGCATTTT.